This T cell receptor (beta chain) is drawn from a study of shared clonotypes between healthy human individuals. Trimming took 7 bases from V and 2 from J; bases not matched to a gene: 7. Germline CDR1 is SQVTM and CDR2 is ANQGSEA. The CDR3 is 14 residues long. Each subset's genomic DNA was shared equally among a number of immunoSEQ plates. TCRdb keeps only in-frame clones here, not all; method: immunoSEQ multiplex PCR. The sample has fewer than 650,000 clones; 76% are singletons. What was sequenced was PBMCs. The TCR sequence derives from a middle-aged woman in good health. Some clones in this sample may be carry-over from other donors' samples. V gene TRBV29-1 combines with J gene TRBJ2-3; 9 bases agree with TRBD2. In DNA, the CDR3 is TGCAGCGCCAGTAGCGGGAGTTTCACAGATACGCAGTATTTT. Translating it yields CSASSGSFTDTQYF.